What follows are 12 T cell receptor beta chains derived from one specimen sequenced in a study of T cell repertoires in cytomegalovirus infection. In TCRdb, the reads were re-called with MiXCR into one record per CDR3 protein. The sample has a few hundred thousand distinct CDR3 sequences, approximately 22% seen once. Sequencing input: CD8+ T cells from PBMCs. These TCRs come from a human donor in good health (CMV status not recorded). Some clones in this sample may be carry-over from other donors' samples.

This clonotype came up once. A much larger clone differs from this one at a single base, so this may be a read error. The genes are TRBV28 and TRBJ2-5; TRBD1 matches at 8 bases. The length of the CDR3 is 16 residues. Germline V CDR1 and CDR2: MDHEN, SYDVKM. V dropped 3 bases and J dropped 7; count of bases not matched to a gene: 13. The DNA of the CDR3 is TGTGCCAGCAGTTTGGGGGTGAGACAGGGGACCGTGACCCAGTACTTC. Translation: CASSLGVRQGTVTQYF.

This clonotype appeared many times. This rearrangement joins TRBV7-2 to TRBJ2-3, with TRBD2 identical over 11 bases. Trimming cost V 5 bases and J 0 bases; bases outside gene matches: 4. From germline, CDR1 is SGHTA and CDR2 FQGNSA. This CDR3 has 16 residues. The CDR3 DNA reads TGTGCCAGCAGCCTCATAGCGGGGGGGAGCACAGATACGCAGTATTTT. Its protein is CASSLIAGGSTDTQYF. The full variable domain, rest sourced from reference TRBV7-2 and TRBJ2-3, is GAGVSQSPSNKVTEKGKDVELRCDPISGHTALYWYRQSLGQGLEFLIYFQGNSAPDKSGLPSDRFSAERTGGSVSTLTIQRTQQEDSAVYLCASSLIAGGSTDTQYFGPGTRLTVL.

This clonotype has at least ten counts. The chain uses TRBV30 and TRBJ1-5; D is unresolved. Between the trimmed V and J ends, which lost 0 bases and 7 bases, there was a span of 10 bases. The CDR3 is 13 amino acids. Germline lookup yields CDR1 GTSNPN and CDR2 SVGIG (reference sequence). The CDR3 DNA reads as TGTGCCTGGAGTGTACTGAGTGGGCAGCCCCAGCATTTT. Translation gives CAWSVLSGQPQHF. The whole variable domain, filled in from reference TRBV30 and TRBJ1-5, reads SQTIHQWPATLVQPVGSPLSLECTVEGTSNPNLYWYRQAAGRGLQLLFYSVGIGQISSEVPQNLSASRPQDRQFILSSKKLLLSDSGFYLCAWSVLSGQPQHFGDGTRLSIL.

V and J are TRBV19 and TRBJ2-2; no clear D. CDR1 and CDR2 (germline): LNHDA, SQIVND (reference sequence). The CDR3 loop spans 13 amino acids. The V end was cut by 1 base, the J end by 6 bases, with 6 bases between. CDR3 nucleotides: TGTGCCAGTAGTATAGGTCCACCCGGGGAGCTGTTTTTT. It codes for CASSIGPPGELFF.

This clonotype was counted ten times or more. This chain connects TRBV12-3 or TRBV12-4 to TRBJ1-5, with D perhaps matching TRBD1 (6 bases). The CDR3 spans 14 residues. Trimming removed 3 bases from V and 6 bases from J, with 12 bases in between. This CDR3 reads CASSFGRGSQPQHF. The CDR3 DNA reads TGTGCCAGCAGTTTCGGCAGGGGTAGTCAGCCCCAGCATTTT.

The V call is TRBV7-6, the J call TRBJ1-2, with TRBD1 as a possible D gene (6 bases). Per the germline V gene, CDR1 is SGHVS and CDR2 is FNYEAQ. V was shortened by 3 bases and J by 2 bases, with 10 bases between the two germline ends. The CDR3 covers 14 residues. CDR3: CASSFFTGNYGYTF. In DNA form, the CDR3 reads TGTGCCAGCAGCTTCTTCACAGGGAACTATGGCTACACCTTC.

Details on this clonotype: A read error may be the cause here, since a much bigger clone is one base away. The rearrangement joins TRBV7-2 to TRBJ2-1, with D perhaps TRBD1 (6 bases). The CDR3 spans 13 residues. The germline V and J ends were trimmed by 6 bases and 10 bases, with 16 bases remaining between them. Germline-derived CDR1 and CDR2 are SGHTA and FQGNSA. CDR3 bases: TGTGCCAGCAGTCAGGGGCTGTGGAAGGAGCAGTTCTTC. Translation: CASSQGLWKEQFF.

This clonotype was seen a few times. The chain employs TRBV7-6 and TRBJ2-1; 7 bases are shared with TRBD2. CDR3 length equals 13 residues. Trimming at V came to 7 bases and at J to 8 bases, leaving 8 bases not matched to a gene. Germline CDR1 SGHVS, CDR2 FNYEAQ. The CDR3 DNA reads TGTGCCAGCAAAGGAGGGCGGGAGTATGAGCAGTTCTTC. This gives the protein CASKGGREYEQFF.

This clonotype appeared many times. The CDR3, as DNA: TGTGCCAGCAGCCCGGACGGGGAGAGGGATGAGCAGTTCTTC. Its translation is CASSPDGERDEQFF. The chain recombines TRBV7-6 with TRBJ2-1; TRBD2 is a possible D gene (5 bases). V was trimmed by 5 bases and J by 8 bases, leaving 16 bases between them. The germline V gene has CDR1 SGHVS and CDR2 FNYEAQ. CDR3 length: 14 amino acids.

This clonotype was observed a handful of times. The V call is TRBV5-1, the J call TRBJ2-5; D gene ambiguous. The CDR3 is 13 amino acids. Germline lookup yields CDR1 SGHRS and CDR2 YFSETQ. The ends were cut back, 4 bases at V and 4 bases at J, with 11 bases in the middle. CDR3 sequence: CASSLAPGETQYF. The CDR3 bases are TGCGCCAGCAGCCTCGCCCCGGGAGAGACCCAGTACTTC.

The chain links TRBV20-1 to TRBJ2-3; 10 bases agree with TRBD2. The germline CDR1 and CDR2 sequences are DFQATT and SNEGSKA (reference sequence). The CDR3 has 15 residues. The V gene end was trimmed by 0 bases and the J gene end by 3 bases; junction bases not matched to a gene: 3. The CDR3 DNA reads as TGCAGTGCTAGAGAAGCGGGGGGGCTGACAGATACGCAGTATTTT. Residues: CSAREAGGLTDTQYF.

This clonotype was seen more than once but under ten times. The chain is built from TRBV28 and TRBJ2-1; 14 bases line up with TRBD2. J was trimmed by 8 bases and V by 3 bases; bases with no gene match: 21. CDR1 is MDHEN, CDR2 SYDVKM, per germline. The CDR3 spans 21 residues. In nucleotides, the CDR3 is TGTGCCAGCAGTTTTCTCCACTCAGTTCTGACTAGCGGGGGGGCCTCATATGAGCAGTTCTTC. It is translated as CASSFLHSVLTSGGASYEQFF.